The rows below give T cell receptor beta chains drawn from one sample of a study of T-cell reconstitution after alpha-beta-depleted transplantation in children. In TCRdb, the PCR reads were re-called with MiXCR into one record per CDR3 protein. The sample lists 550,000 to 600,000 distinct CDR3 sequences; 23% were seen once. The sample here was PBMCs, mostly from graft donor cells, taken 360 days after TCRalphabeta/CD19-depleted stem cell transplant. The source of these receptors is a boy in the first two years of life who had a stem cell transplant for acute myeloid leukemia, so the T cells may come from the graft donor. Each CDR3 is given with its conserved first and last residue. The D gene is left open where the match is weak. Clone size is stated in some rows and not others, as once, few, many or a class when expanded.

cdr3_aa: CSAEGQGDLGEQFF
cdr3_nt: TGCAGTGCAGAAGGACAGGGGGACTTGGGGGAGCAGTTCTTC
j_call: TRBJ2-1
clone_size: few
v_call: TRBV20-1
d_call: TRBD1

cdr3_aa: CSAREGSADTQYF
cdr3_nt: TGCAGTGCTAGAGAGGGGAGCGCAGATACGCAGTATTTT
j_call: TRBJ2-3
clone_size: many
v_call: TRBV20-1
d_call: NA

cdr3_aa: CASKTHRAETQYF
cdr3_nt: TGTGCCAGCAAGACACACAGGGCAGAGACCCAGTACTTC
j_call: TRBJ2-5
clone_size: NA
v_call: TRBV25-1
d_call: NA

cdr3_aa: CASNRGSGANVLTF
cdr3_nt: TGTGCCAGCAATAGGGGCTCTGGGGCCAACGTCCTGACTTTC
j_call: TRBJ2-6
clone_size: many
v_call: TRBV12-3/TRBV12-4
d_call: NA

cdr3_aa: CSVEGPDGYGYTF
cdr3_nt: TGCAGCGTTGAAGGGCCAGACGGGTATGGCTACACCTTC
j_call: TRBJ1-2
clone_size: many
v_call: TRBV29-1
d_call: NA

cdr3_aa: CASSPGGDSGANVLTF
cdr3_nt: TGCGCCAGCAGCCCCGGCGGTGACTCTGGGGCCAACGTCCTGACTTTC
j_call: TRBJ2-6
clone_size: few
v_call: TRBV5-1
d_call: NA

cdr3_aa: CASSYRDQVDEQFF
cdr3_nt: TGTGCCAGCAGCTACCGGGACCAAGTAGATGAGCAGTTCTTC
j_call: TRBJ2-1
clone_size: NA
v_call: TRBV11-2
d_call: NA

cdr3_aa: CASRRAGTDTQYF
cdr3_nt: TGTGCCAGCAGAAGAGCGGGCACAGATACGCAGTATTTT
j_call: TRBJ2-3
clone_size: many
v_call: TRBV6-5
d_call: NA

cdr3_aa: CASSSGTVQETQYF
cdr3_nt: TGTGCCAGCAGTTCCGGGACAGTCCAAGAGACCCAGTACTTC
j_call: TRBJ2-5
clone_size: many
v_call: TRBV28
d_call: TRBD1

cdr3_aa: CASSSRQGASGYTF
cdr3_nt: TGTGCCAGCAGTTCTCGACAGGGGGCTAGTGGCTACACCTTC
j_call: TRBJ1-2
clone_size: NA
v_call: TRBV12-3/TRBV12-4
d_call: TRBD1

cdr3_aa: CASSLERGYTGELFF
cdr3_nt: TGTGCCAGCAGCTTAGAAAGGGGATACACCGGGGAGCTGTTTTTT
j_call: TRBJ2-2
clone_size: few
v_call: TRBV7-2
d_call: NA

cdr3_aa: CASSRRQGRVQETQYF
cdr3_nt: TGTGCCAGCAGTCGTCGACAGGGGCGAGTACAAGAGACCCAGTACTTC
j_call: TRBJ2-5
clone_size: many
v_call: TRBV12-3/TRBV12-4
d_call: TRBD1

cdr3_aa: CASRRRQGDGGYTF
cdr3_nt: TGTGCCAGCAGACGGCGACAGGGAGACGGCGGCTACACCTTC
j_call: TRBJ1-2
clone_size: NA
v_call: TRBV12-3/TRBV12-4
d_call: TRBD1

cdr3_aa: CASSLGPPPSEQYF
cdr3_nt: TGTGCCAGCAGCTTAGGCCCTCCCCCGAGCGAGCAGTACTTC
j_call: TRBJ2-7
clone_size: NA
v_call: TRBV7-2
d_call: NA

cdr3_aa: CSVLGRRPEKLFF
cdr3_nt: TGCAGCGTTCTGGGACGGCGTCCTGAAAAACTGTTTTTT
j_call: TRBJ1-4
clone_size: NA
v_call: TRBV29-1
d_call: NA

cdr3_aa: CASSERGGSYNEQFF
cdr3_nt: TGTGCCAGCAGTGAAAGGGGCGGTTCCTACAATGAGCAGTTCTTC
j_call: TRBJ2-1
clone_size: many
v_call: TRBV2
d_call: NA

cdr3_aa: CASSLHRQSSYNEQFF
cdr3_nt: TGTGCCAGCAGCTTACATCGGCAGAGCTCCTACAATGAGCAGTTCTTC
j_call: TRBJ2-1
clone_size: NA
v_call: TRBV7-2
d_call: NA

cdr3_aa: CSVPTGGPYGYTF
cdr3_nt: TGCAGCGTACCGACAGGGGGCCCCTATGGCTACACCTTC
j_call: TRBJ1-2
clone_size: NA
v_call: TRBV29-1
d_call: TRBD1

cdr3_aa: CASSGTWGSGANVLTF
cdr3_nt: TGCGCCAGCAGCGGGACGTGGGGTTCTGGGGCCAACGTCCTGACTTTC
j_call: TRBJ2-6
clone_size: NA
v_call: TRBV4-3
d_call: NA

cdr3_aa: CSARTGSIYGYTF
cdr3_nt: TGCAGTGCGCGGACAGGGTCCATCTATGGCTACACCTTC
j_call: TRBJ1-2
clone_size: few
v_call: TRBV20-1
d_call: TRBD1

cdr3_aa: CASSQDRGAGDTEAFF
cdr3_nt: TGCGCCAGCAGCCAAGATCGGGGGGCAGGGGACACTGAAGCTTTCTTT
j_call: TRBJ1-1
clone_size: few
v_call: TRBV4-3
d_call: NA

cdr3_aa: CSAGGLAEGETQYF
cdr3_nt: TGCAGTGCTGGGGGACTAGCGGAGGGGGAGACCCAGTACTTC
j_call: TRBJ2-5
clone_size: few
v_call: TRBV20-1
d_call: TRBD2

cdr3_aa: CASSLDREGDYGYTF
cdr3_nt: TGTGCCAGCAGCTTGGACAGGGAAGGAGACTATGGCTACACCTTC
j_call: TRBJ1-2
clone_size: NA
v_call: TRBV6-2/TRBV6-3
d_call: TRBD1

cdr3_aa: CASSDSRGPPSNQPQHF
cdr3_nt: TGTGCCAGCAGCGACTCAAGGGGCCCCCCTAGCAATCAGCCCCAGCATTTT
j_call: TRBJ1-5
clone_size: many
v_call: TRBV21-1
d_call: NA

cdr3_aa: CASSLEGRRSSGNTIYF
cdr3_nt: TGCGCCAGCAGCTTGGAGGGTCGGAGGAGCTCTGGAAACACCATATATTTT
j_call: TRBJ1-3
clone_size: many
v_call: TRBV5-1
d_call: NA

cdr3_aa: CASGEGPWELFF
cdr3_nt: TGTGCCAGCGGCGAGGGTCCCTGGGAGCTGTTTTTT
j_call: TRBJ2-2
clone_size: NA
v_call: TRBV12-3/TRBV12-4
d_call: NA

cdr3_aa: CASSSQGARTEAFF
cdr3_nt: TGCGCCAGCAGCTCACAGGGGGCGCGGACTGAAGCTTTCTTT
j_call: TRBJ1-1
clone_size: many
v_call: TRBV5-1
d_call: TRBD1

cdr3_aa: CASSQTGGNTEAFF
cdr3_nt: TGTGCCAGCAGCCAAACAGGGGGGAACACTGAAGCTTTCTTT
j_call: TRBJ1-1
clone_size: NA
v_call: TRBV7-2
d_call: TRBD1

cdr3_aa: CATSRAGRTTDTQYF
cdr3_nt: TGTGCCACCAGCAGAGCGGGGAGGACCACAGATACGCAGTATTTT
j_call: TRBJ2-3
clone_size: NA
v_call: TRBV15
d_call: NA

cdr3_aa: CASCPGTGFQFF
cdr3_nt: TGTGCCAGCTGTCCCGGGACAGGGTTTCAGTTCTTC
j_call: TRBJ2-1
clone_size: many
v_call: TRBV7-9
d_call: TRBD1

cdr3_aa: CSARTAGVDEQYF
cdr3_nt: TGCAGTGCTAGGACCGCGGGGGTCGACGAGCAGTACTTC
j_call: TRBJ2-7
clone_size: few
v_call: TRBV20-1
d_call: TRBD2

cdr3_aa: CALRGGETQYF
cdr3_nt: TGTGCCCTGCGGGGGGGGGAGACCCAGTACTTC
j_call: TRBJ2-5
clone_size: NA
v_call: TRBV19
d_call: TRBD2

cdr3_aa: CASGTGPNQPQHF
cdr3_nt: TGCGCCAGCGGCACAGGGCCCAATCAGCCCCAGCATTTT
j_call: TRBJ1-5
clone_size: NA
v_call: TRBV5-1
d_call: NA

cdr3_aa: CASSFGSPEAFF
cdr3_nt: TGTGCCAGCAGCTTCGGGAGTCCTGAAGCTTTCTTT
j_call: TRBJ1-1
clone_size: few
v_call: TRBV7-2
d_call: NA

cdr3_aa: CSARGRGPGTDTQYF
cdr3_nt: TGCAGTGCTAGAGGGAGGGGGCCTGGCACAGATACGCAGTATTTT
j_call: TRBJ2-3
clone_size: NA
v_call: TRBV20-1
d_call: NA

cdr3_aa: CASRHRDRRDYTQYF
cdr3_nt: TGTGCCAGCAGACACCGGGACCGAAGGGACTATACGCAGTATTTT
j_call: TRBJ2-3
clone_size: NA
v_call: TRBV6-1
d_call: NA

cdr3_aa: CSAKRANSDEQYF
cdr3_nt: TGCAGTGCTAAAAGGGCAAATTCCGACGAGCAGTACTTC
j_call: TRBJ2-7
clone_size: many
v_call: TRBV20-1
d_call: NA

cdr3_aa: CASSIFERDTEAFF
cdr3_nt: TGTGCCAGTAGTATATTTGAAAGGGACACTGAAGCTTTCTTT
j_call: TRBJ1-1
clone_size: many
v_call: TRBV19
d_call: NA

cdr3_aa: CASSQAGQVSYEQYF
cdr3_nt: TGTGCCAGCAGCCAAGCCGGACAGGTCTCCTACGAGCAGTACTTC
j_call: TRBJ2-7
clone_size: NA
v_call: TRBV3-1
d_call: TRBD1

cdr3_aa: CASSRRLRQISTDTQYF
cdr3_nt: TGTGCCAGCAGCCGAAGACTTCGGCAGATTAGCACAGATACGCAGTATTTT
j_call: TRBJ2-3
clone_size: many
v_call: TRBV4-2
d_call: NA

cdr3_aa: CAISDVFRGRSDYGYTF
cdr3_nt: TGTGCCATCAGTGATGTATTCAGGGGCAGGTCAGACTATGGCTACACCTTC
j_call: TRBJ1-2
clone_size: few
v_call: TRBV10-3
d_call: NA

cdr3_aa: CSALAGLRSYNEQFF
cdr3_nt: TGCAGTGCCCTGGCGGGGCTCCGCTCCTACAATGAGCAGTTCTTC
j_call: TRBJ2-1
clone_size: NA
v_call: TRBV20-1
d_call: NA

cdr3_aa: CASSWAELANEQFF
cdr3_nt: TGTGCCAGCAGCTGGGCCGAACTAGCGAATGAGCAGTTCTTC
j_call: TRBJ2-1
clone_size: NA
v_call: TRBV7-2
d_call: TRBD2

cdr3_aa: CSAYVDRGNQPQHF
cdr3_nt: TGCAGTGCTTACGTAGACAGGGGCAATCAGCCCCAGCATTTT
j_call: TRBJ1-5
clone_size: NA
v_call: TRBV20-1
d_call: TRBD1

cdr3_aa: CASSPAGTLGGQPQHF
cdr3_nt: TGTGCCAGCAGCCCGGCGGGGACATTGGGGGGTCAGCCCCAGCATTTT
j_call: TRBJ1-5
clone_size: few
v_call: TRBV5-5
d_call: NA

cdr3_aa: CASSLDDYEAFF
cdr3_nt: TGTGCCAGCAGCTTAGACGACTATGAAGCTTTCTTT
j_call: TRBJ1-1
clone_size: once
v_call: TRBV11-2
d_call: NA

cdr3_aa: CASSFVGPAGNQPQHF
cdr3_nt: TGTGCCAGCAGTTTTGTAGGCCCGGCAGGCAATCAGCCCCAGCATTTT
j_call: TRBJ1-5
clone_size: few
v_call: TRBV28
d_call: NA

cdr3_aa: CASSLDRNTEAFF
cdr3_nt: TGTGCCAGCAGTCTCGACAGGAACACTGAAGCTTTCTTT
j_call: TRBJ1-1
clone_size: many
v_call: TRBV5-1
d_call: NA

cdr3_aa: CASSWGGRGSYNEQFF
cdr3_nt: TGTGCCAGCAGCTGGGGCGGACGAGGGTCCTACAATGAGCAGTTCTTC
j_call: TRBJ2-1
clone_size: many
v_call: TRBV11-2
d_call: NA

cdr3_aa: CSAGDYRSYNEQFF
cdr3_nt: TGCAGTGCTGGGGACTACCGCTCCTACAATGAGCAGTTCTTC
j_call: TRBJ2-1
clone_size: few
v_call: TRBV20-1
d_call: TRBD2

cdr3_aa: CASSVLAGETQYF
cdr3_nt: TGTGCCAGCAGCGTACTAGCGGGGGAGACCCAGTACTTC
j_call: TRBJ2-5
clone_size: NA
v_call: TRBV9
d_call: TRBD2

cdr3_aa: CASMTGGAYSGANVLTF
cdr3_nt: TGTGCCAGCATGACAGGCGGAGCCTACTCTGGGGCCAACGTCCTGACTTTC
j_call: TRBJ2-6
clone_size: NA
v_call: TRBV9
d_call: NA

cdr3_aa: CSARDQGLSDTQYF
cdr3_nt: TGCAGTGCTAGAGATCAGGGTTTGTCGGATACGCAGTATTTT
j_call: TRBJ2-3
clone_size: NA
v_call: TRBV20-1
d_call: NA

cdr3_aa: CASSVLGTDTQYF
cdr3_nt: TGTGCCAGCAGTGTACTAGGCACAGATACGCAGTATTTT
j_call: TRBJ2-3
clone_size: many
v_call: TRBV12-3/TRBV12-4
d_call: NA

cdr3_aa: CSAPQSDRGGTEAFF
cdr3_nt: TGCAGTGCTCCCCAATCAGACCGAGGGGGCACTGAAGCTTTCTTT
j_call: TRBJ1-1
clone_size: few
v_call: TRBV20-1
d_call: NA

cdr3_aa: CSVVRPLSYEQYF
cdr3_nt: TGCAGCGTTGTTCGTCCCCTCTCCTACGAGCAGTACTTC
j_call: TRBJ2-7
clone_size: NA
v_call: TRBV29-1
d_call: NA

cdr3_aa: CACDSRGALYNEQFF
cdr3_nt: TGTGCCTGCGATTCGCGGGGGGCCCTCTACAATGAGCAGTTCTTC
j_call: TRBJ2-1
clone_size: few
v_call: TRBV30
d_call: TRBD2

cdr3_aa: CASGDGTVLGTEAFF
cdr3_nt: TGTGCCAGCGGTGATGGTACAGTACTAGGTACTGAAGCTTTCTTT
j_call: TRBJ1-1
clone_size: many
v_call: TRBV6-1
d_call: NA

cdr3_aa: CASSSGTSGVYEQYF
cdr3_nt: TGTGCCAGCAGCTCCGGGACTAGCGGGGTTTACGAGCAGTACTTC
j_call: TRBJ2-7
clone_size: many
v_call: TRBV7-2
d_call: TRBD2

cdr3_aa: CASSLTGTGNTQYF
cdr3_nt: TGTGCCAGCAGTTTGACGGGGACAGGGAATACGCAGTATTTT
j_call: TRBJ2-3
clone_size: many
v_call: TRBV27
d_call: TRBD1